This note documents a single T cell receptor beta chain sequence. The antigen remains undetermined. CDR1 and CDR2 from the germline V gene are SGHTA and FQGTGA. The CDR3 runs 15 residues. The ends lost 2 bases at V and 6 bases at J; junction bases unmatched: 3. Repeated repertoire sampling spanned the course of chemoradiotherapy. The sample comes from a study of chemoradiotherapy in HPV16-positive cancers. Profiled with immunoSEQ multiplex PCR; TCRdb holds only in-frame clones, not every one. This repertoire shows 12,000 or so clones, approximately 85% found once; its top ten account for 5.8%. Study findings and constraints: HPV-responsive T-cell expansion during chemoradiotherapy was linked to improved recurrence-free survival in HPV16-positive patients. Only two HPV16-positive patients supplied the functional HPV-specificity definition. Non-HPV-specific T cells did not expand in tumors during treatment, whereas candidate HPV-specific clones and E7-related motifs did.

The input for sequencing was blood, taken from a patient who underwent chemoradiotherapy. The receptor comes from a human donor with HPV-associated anogenital cancer. The gene calls are TRBV7-3 and TRBJ2-2; 10 nucleotides align to TRBD2. CDR3 residues: CASSLDSGGAGELFF. CDR3 nucleotide sequence: TGTGCCAGCAGCTTAGACAGCGGGGGGGCCGGGGAGCTGTTTTTT.